The clone carrying this T cell receptor beta chain was observed many times. Germline-derived CDR1 and CDR2 are SQVTM and ANQGSEA. The length of the CDR3 is 13 residues. V was clipped by 6 bases and J by 6 bases, with 17 bases between them. MiXCR was run by TCRdb on the RT-PCR reads, yielding one entry per CDR3 protein. Seen here are hundreds of thousands of distinct CDR3 sequences, around 14% observed once, and the top ten hold 3% to 4.5%. The receptor was derived from a female donor in good health, serving as a healthy control. The chain links TRBV29-1 to TRBJ1-2; D uncertain. The source material was memory CD4+ T cells from blood. The CDR3 loop reads CSVEQPRGDGYTF. CDR3 coding DNA: TGCAGCGTCGAACAACCTAGAGGAGATGGCTACACCTTC.